Following are 20 T cell receptor beta chains from one sample sequenced in a study of graft-versus-host responses after intestinal transplantation. Data came from immunoSEQ multiplex PCR; TCRdb stores just in-frame clones and leaves some out. The table lists approximately 110,000 clones, around nine tenths of them singletons. These receptors have no known antigen. The sample consisted of unstimulated CD4+ T cells sorted from spleen or lymph node cells, taken before transplant. The receptor source for this set is a human donor who was the organ donor for an intestinal transplant.

J is TRBJ2-1 and V is TRBV6-5; weak D call: TRBD2 (5 bases). Germline values: CDR1 MNHEY, CDR2 SVGAGI. Trimming shortened V by 6 bases and J by 1 base, and 13 bases separated the two germline ends. This CDR3 has 15 residues. The chain's CDR3 is CASRRTSPSYNEQFF. The CDR3 DNA sequence: TGTGCCAGCAGGCGGACTTCCCCATCCTACAATGAGCAGTTCTTC.

The chain combines TRBV7-3 with TRBJ2-3; 7 bases agree with TRBD2. CDR3 length: 14 amino acids. V lost 2 bases, J lost 2 bases, and 1 base stayed unmatched. Germline V CDR1 and CDR2: SGHTA, FQGTGA. The CDR3 DNA follows: TGTGCCAGCAGCTTAGCGGGAGACACAGATACGCAGTATTTT. Its protein is CASSLAGDTDTQYF.

The J gene is TRBJ1-2, the V gene TRBV6-1; TRBD1 is a possible D gene (6 bases). Germline CDR1 is MNHNS and CDR2 is SASEGT. V lost 2 bases to trimming and J lost 4 bases, with 8 bases between them. The CDR3 extends over 13 amino acids. The CDR3 protein is CASSESGAYGYTF. DNA of the CDR3: TGTGCCAGCAGTGAATCGGGGGCCTATGGCTACACCTTC.

The chain combines TRBV6-6 with TRBJ1-2; D not certain. This CDR3 is 10 amino acids long. With 6 bases removed from V and 8 bases from J, the gap between germline ends came to 7 bases. The germline V gene encodes CDR1 MNHNY and CDR2 SVGAGI (reference sequence). The CDR3 sequence: CASSGGGYTF. As DNA, the CDR3 is TGTGCCAGCAGCGGTGGAGGCTACACCTTC.

The V and J genes are TRBV4-1 and TRBJ1-2; D not resolved. This CDR3 has 14 residues. The ends were cut back, 0 bases at V and 1 base at J, with 6 bases in the middle. CDR1 is MGHRA, CDR2 YSYEKL, per germline. CDR3 in DNA: TGCGCCAGCAGCCAAGAGAGAGATAACTATGGCTACACCTTC. Amino acids: CASSQERDNYGYTF.

The chain joins TRBV5-4 to TRBJ2-5; 12 bases are a match to TRBD1. The CDR3 consists of 15 residues. The germline CDR1 and CDR2 sequences are SGHNT and YYREEE (reference sequence). V trimming: 4 bases; J trimming: 5 bases; junction bases outside the gene matches: 6. The CDR3 reads CASSGGTGGSETQYF. In nucleotides, the CDR3 is TGTGCCAGCAGCGGGGGGACAGGGGGCAGCGAGACCCAGTACTTC.

The chain has TRBV6-5 and TRBJ1-3; 7 nucleotides match TRBD1. V lost 6 bases and J lost 4; bases outside the gene matches: 6. The length of the CDR3 is 14 residues. Germline CDR1 is MNHEY and CDR2 is SVGAGI. The CDR3 region is CASRPGGRGNTIYF. The CDR3 DNA reads as TGTGCCAGCAGGCCAGGGGGTAGGGGAAACACCATATATTTT.

V is TRBV4-2 and J is TRBJ2-3; D is uncertain. Trimming removed 3 bases from V and 0 bases from J, with 4 bases in between. CDR1 and CDR2 (germline): LGHNA, YNFKEQ. The CDR3 runs to 13 residues. As DNA, the CDR3 is TGTGCCAGCAGCCAGTATAGCACAGATACGCAGTATTTT. Encoded protein: CASSQYSTDTQYF.

This chain joins TRBV30 and TRBJ1-5, with D hard to call. Trimming removed 0 bases at V and 0 bases at J, with 6 bases between. This CDR3 region has 14 residues. Germline V gene lookup returns CDR1 GTSNPN and CDR2 SVGIG (reference sequence). This CDR3 reads CAWSVGSSNQPQHF. CDR3 sequence (DNA): TGTGCCTGGAGTGTAGGGTCTAGCAATCAGCCCCAGCATTTT.

V gene TRBV6-4 combines with J gene TRBJ2-1; 11 bases are a match to TRBD2. The ends lost 7 bases at V and 5 bases at J; junction bases unmatched: 1. CDR1 and CDR2 (germline): MRHNA, SNTAGT. The CDR3 spans 13 residues. The chain's CDR3 is CASMGLADNEQFF. CDR3 sequence (DNA): TGTGCCAGCATGGGACTAGCGGACAATGAGCAGTTCTTC.

This sequence joins TRBV7-9 and TRBJ2-7, with 10 bases fitting TRBD2. This CDR3 has 16 residues. Germline CDR1 SEHNR, CDR2 FQNEAQ (reference sequence). The V segment lost 1 base and the J segment 1 base; nucleotides outside the gene matches: 4. The CDR3 DNA is TGTGCCAGCAGCTTAGGAGGACTAGCGGCATCCTACGAGCAGTACTTC. Protein product: CASSLGGLAASYEQYF.

This clone was seen a few times. The chain is built from TRBV19 and TRBJ2-7; D is uncertain. The V end lost 5 bases, the J end lost 2 bases, and 10 bases lay between the germline ends. The CDR3 is 13 amino acids. The germline CDR1 and CDR2 sequences are LNHDA and SQIVND (reference sequence). CDR3 region: CASSSPGTYEQYF. CDR3 DNA: TGTGCCAGTAGTTCGCCGGGCACCTACGAGCAGTACTTC.

The genes are TRBV19 and TRBJ1-4; weak D call: TRBD1 (5 bases). The CDR3 is 16 amino acids. Germline CDR1 LNHDA, CDR2 SQIVND (reference sequence). Trimming shortened V by 4 bases and J by 4 bases, and 16 bases separated the two germline ends. This chain's CDR3 is CASSTNLDRDNEKLFF. The DNA of the CDR3 is TGTGCCAGTAGTACTAACCTAGACAGAGATAATGAAAAACTGTTTTTT.

The chain links TRBV4-1 to TRBJ1-5, with a tentative D call TRBD1 (6 bases). With 0 bases removed from V and 6 bases from J, the gap between germline ends came to 12 bases. This CDR3 is 15 amino acids long. Germline V lookup: CDR1 MGHRA, CDR2 YSYEKL. The CDR3 is CASSQDRGGIQPQHF. CDR3 DNA: TGCGCCAGCAGCCAAGACAGGGGAGGAATTCAGCCCCAGCATTTT.

This rearrangement joins TRBV9 to TRBJ2-7; 8 positions agree with TRBD2. CDR1 is SGDLS and CDR2 is YYNGEE in the germline V gene. This CDR3 has 15 residues. The V and J ends lost 0 bases and 4 bases, in that order; junction bases with no gene match: 6. The chain's CDR3 is CASSVGQREWYEQYF. The CDR3 coding sequence is TGTGCCAGCAGCGTAGGCCAGCGGGAGTGGTACGAGCAGTACTTC. The full variable domain, in which reference TRBV9 and TRBJ2-7 provide the parts outside the CDR3, is DSGVTQTPKHLITATGQRVTLRCSPRSGDLSVYWYQQSLDQGLQFLIQYYNGEERAKGNILERFSAQQFPDLHSELNLSSLELGDSALYFCASSVGQREWYEQYFGPGTRLTVT.

J is TRBJ1-2 and V is TRBV6-1; D unclear. The CDR3 is 14 amino acids. Germline V CDR1 and CDR2: MNHNS, SASEGT. V lost 0 bases and J 4 bases, leaving 9 bases between the germline ends. CDR3 in DNA: TGTGCCAGCAGTGAAGCTCGGTGGAGCTATGGCTACACCTTC. It encodes CASSEARWSYGYTF.

CDR3 in amino acids: CASSLGTRRQAFF. The CDR3, as DNA: TGTGCCAGTAGTCTAGGGACAAGGAGGCAAGCTTTCTTT. This chain uses TRBV19 with TRBJ1-1, with TRBD1 as a possible D gene (6 bases). The CDR3 has 13 amino acids. Trimming cost V 5 bases and J 9 bases, with 16 bases left between them. Germline CDR1 and CDR2: LNHDA and SQIVND (reference sequence).

V usage is TRBV7-9 and J usage is TRBJ2-7, with TRBD2 matching over 7 bases. This CDR3 region has 10 residues. Looked up from germline, CDR1 is SEHNR and CDR2 is FQNEAQ (reference sequence). Losses at the gene ends were 11 bases for V and 6 bases for J; bases not matched to a gene: 4. The CDR3: CASGGAEQYF. In DNA form, the CDR3 reads TGTGCCTCGGGGGGAGCCGAGCAGTACTTC.

This chain uses TRBV19 with TRBJ2-1; 10 bases map to TRBD2. Per germline, CDR1 LNHDA and CDR2 SQIVND (reference sequence). Losses at the gene ends were 6 bases for V and 4 bases for J; bases not matched to a gene: 6. CDR3 length equals 15 residues. The DNA for the CDR3 is TGTGCCAGTAGAGTAGCGGGAGGCACATACAATGAGCAGTTCTTC. Protein sequence: CASRVAGGTYNEQFF.

The chain joins TRBV5-1 to TRBJ2-7; TRBD2 matches 15 bases. This CDR3 spans 19 amino acids. V trimming: 3 bases; J trimming: 5 bases; junction bases outside the gene matches: 15. Germline-derived CDR1 and CDR2 are SGHRS and YFSETQ. CDR3 in amino acids: CASSSPPGTSGRIFHEQYF. Written as DNA, the CDR3 is TGCGCCAGCAGCTCACCTCCCGGGACTAGCGGGAGGATATTCCACGAGCAGTACTTC.